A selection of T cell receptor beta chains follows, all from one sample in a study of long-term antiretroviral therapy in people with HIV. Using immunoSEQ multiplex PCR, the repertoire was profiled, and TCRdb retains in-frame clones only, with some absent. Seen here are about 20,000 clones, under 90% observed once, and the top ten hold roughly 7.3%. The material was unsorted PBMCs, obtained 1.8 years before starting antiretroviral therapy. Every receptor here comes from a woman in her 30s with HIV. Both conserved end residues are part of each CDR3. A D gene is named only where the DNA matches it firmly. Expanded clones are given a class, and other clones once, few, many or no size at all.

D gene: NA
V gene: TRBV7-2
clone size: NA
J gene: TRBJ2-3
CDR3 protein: CASSRRGASTDTQYF
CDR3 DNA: TGTGCCAGCAGCCGGAGGGGGGCTAGCACAGATACGCAGTATTTT

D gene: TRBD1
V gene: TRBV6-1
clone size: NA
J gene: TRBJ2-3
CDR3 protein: CAGETGDSTDTQYF
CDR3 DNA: TGTGCCGGCGAGACAGGGGATAGCACAGATACGCAGTATTTT

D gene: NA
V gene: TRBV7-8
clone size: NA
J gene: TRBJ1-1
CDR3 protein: CASSFAPQGRKNTEAFF
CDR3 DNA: TGTGCCAGCAGCTTTGCCCCTCAAGGCAGGAAGAACACTGAAGCTTTCTTT

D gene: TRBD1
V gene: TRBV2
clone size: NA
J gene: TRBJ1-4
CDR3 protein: CASRPGQGDEKLFF
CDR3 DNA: TGTGCCAGCAGACCGGGACAGGGCGATGAAAAACTGTTTTTT

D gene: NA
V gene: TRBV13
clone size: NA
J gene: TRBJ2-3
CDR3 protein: CASSSRWGPGTDTQYF
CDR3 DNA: TGTGCCAGCAGCTCAAGGTGGGGGCCGGGGACAGATACGCAGTATTTT

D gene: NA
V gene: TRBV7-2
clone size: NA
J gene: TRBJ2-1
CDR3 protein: CASSDARGVYNEQFF
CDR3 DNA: TGTGCCAGCAGTGACGCTAGGGGGGTATACAATGAGCAGTTCTTC

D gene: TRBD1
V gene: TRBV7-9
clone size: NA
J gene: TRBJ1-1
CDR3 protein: CASSSWTGLNTEAFF
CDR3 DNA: TGTGCCAGCAGCTCCTGGACAGGTCTGAACACTGAAGCTTTCTTT

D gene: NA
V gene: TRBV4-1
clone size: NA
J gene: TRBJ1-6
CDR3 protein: CASSQGDSPLHF
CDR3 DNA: TGCGCCAGCAGCCAAGGGGACTCACCCCTCCACTTT

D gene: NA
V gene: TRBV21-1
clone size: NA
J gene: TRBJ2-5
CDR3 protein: CASSSIGTRDQETQYF
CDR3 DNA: TGTGCCAGCAGCTCCATTGGAACAAGGGATCAAGAGACCCAGTACTTC

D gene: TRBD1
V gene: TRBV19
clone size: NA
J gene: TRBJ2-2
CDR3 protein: CASSTGTGKTGELFF
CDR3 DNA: TGTGCCAGTAGTACTGGGACAGGGAAGACCGGGGAGCTGTTTTTT

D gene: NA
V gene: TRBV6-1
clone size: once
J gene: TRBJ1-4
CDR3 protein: CASSQSQGPNEKLFF
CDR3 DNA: TGTGCCAGCAGTCAATCACAGGGACCTAATGAAAAACTGTTTTTT

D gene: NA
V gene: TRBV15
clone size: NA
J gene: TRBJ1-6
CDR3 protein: CATSRAGKSPLHF
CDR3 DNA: TGTGCCACCAGCAGGGCAGGGAAATCACCCCTCCACTTT

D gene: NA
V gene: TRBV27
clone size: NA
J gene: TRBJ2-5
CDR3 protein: CASSPDWYSKETQYF
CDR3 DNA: TGTGCCAGCAGCCCCGACTGGTATAGCAAGGAGACCCAGTACTTC

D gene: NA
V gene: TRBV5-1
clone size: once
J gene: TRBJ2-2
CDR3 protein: CASSTSRGDTGELFF
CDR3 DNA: TGCGCCAGCAGTACTAGTAGGGGGGATACCGGGGAGCTGTTTTTT

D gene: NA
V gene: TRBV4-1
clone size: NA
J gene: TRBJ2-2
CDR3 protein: CASSQPRGEWTGELFF
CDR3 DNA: TGCGCCAGCAGCCAACCAAGGGGGGAATGGACCGGGGAGCTGTTTTTT

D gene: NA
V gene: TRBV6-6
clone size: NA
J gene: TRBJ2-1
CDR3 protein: CASSYIRGVRNEQFF
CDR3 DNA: TGTGCCAGCAGTTATATTAGGGGGGTTCGGAATGAGCAGTTCTTC

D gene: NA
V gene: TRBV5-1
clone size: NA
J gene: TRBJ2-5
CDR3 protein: CASSLEVSETQYF
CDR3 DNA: TGCGCCAGCAGCTTGGAGGTCTCAGAGACCCAGTACTTC

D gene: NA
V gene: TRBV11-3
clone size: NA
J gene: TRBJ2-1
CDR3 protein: CASSLGWGFNEQFF
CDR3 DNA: TGTGCCAGCAGCTTAGGCTGGGGGTTCAATGAGCAGTTCTTC

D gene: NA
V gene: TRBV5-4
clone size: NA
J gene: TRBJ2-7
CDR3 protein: CASTGGREQYF
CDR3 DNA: TGTGCCAGCACGGGGGGCCGCGAGCAGTACTTC

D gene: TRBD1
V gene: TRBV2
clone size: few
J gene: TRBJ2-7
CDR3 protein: CASSEGGGGYEQYF
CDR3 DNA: TGTGCCAGCAGTGAAGGAGGGGGCGGGTACGAGCAGTACTTC

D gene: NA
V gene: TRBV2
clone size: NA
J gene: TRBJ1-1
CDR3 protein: CASSDRRTLNTEAFF
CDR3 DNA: TGTGCCAGCAGCGATCGACGGACGCTCAACACTGAAGCTTTCTTT

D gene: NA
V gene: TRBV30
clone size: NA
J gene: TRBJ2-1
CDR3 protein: CAWSAHPSSYNEQFF
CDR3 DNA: TGTGCCTGGAGTGCACATCCAAGCTCCTACAATGAGCAGTTCTTC

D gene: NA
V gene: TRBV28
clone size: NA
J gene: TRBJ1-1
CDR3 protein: CASSSGTKAFF
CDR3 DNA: TGTGCCAGCAGTTCCGGGACAAAGGCTTTCTTT

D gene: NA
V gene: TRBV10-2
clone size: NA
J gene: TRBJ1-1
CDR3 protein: CASSFGQSEAFF
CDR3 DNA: TGCGCCAGCAGTTTTGGACAGTCTGAAGCTTTCTTT

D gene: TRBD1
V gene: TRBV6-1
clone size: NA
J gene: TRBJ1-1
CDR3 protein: CASRRTGGTEAFF
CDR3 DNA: TGTGCCAGCAGGAGAACAGGGGGGACTGAAGCTTTCTTT

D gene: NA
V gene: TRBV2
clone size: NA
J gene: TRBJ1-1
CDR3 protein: CASSWTPKGTEAFF
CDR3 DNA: TGTGCCAGCAGTTGGACACCAAAGGGCACTGAAGCTTTCTTT

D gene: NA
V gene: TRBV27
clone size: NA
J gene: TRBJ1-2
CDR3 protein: CASSWEGGYTF
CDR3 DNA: TGTGCCAGCAGCTGGGAAGGTGGCTACACCTTC

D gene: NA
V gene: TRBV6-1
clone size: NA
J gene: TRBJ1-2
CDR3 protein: CASSVNRVDGYTF
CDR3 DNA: TGTGCCAGCAGTGTGAACCGCGTAGATGGCTACACCTTC

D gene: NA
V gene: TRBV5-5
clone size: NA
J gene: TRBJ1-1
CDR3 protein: CASSLWTGDTEAFF
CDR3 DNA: TGTGCCAGCAGCCTATGGACGGGGGACACTGAAGCTTTCTTT

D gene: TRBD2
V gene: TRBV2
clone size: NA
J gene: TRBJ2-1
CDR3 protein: CASSVNGLAGGNEQFF
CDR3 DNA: TGTGCCAGCAGTGTTAACGGACTAGCGGGGGGGAATGAGCAGTTCTTC

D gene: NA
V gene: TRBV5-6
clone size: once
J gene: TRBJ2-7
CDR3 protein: CASSLAQPYEQYF
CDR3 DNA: TGTGCCAGCAGCTTAGCACAGCCCTACGAGCAGTACTTC

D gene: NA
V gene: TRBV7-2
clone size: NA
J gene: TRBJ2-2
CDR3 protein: CASSTTPGELFF
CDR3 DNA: TGTGCCAGCAGCACAACACCGGGGGAGCTGTTTTTT

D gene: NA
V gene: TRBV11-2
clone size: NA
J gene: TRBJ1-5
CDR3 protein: CASSLDLGSNQPQHF
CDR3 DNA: TGTGCCAGCAGCTTAGATTTGGGTAGCAATCAGCCCCAGCATTTT

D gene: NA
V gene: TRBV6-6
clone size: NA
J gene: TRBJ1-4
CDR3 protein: CASIHGGNGEKLFF
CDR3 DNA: TGTGCCAGCATCCACGGGGGTAATGGTGAAAAACTGTTTTTT

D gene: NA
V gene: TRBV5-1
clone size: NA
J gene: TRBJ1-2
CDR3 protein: CASSLNQAYGYTF
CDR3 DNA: TGCGCCAGCAGCCTAAACCAAGCCTATGGCTACACCTTC

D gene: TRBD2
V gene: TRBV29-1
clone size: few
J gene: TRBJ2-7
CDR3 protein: CSVGLAGGIYSYEQYF
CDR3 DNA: TGCAGCGTTGGACTAGCGGGGGGGATATATTCCTACGAGCAGTACTTC

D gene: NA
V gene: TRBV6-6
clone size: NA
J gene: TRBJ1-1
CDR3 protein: CASSYLGSTEAFF
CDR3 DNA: TGTGCCAGCAGTTACTTAGGGTCCACTGAAGCTTTCTTT

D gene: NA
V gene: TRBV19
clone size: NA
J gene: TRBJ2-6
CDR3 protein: CASNDGASGANVLTF
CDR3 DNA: TGTGCCAGTAACGATGGGGCAAGTGGGGCCAACGTCCTGACTTTC

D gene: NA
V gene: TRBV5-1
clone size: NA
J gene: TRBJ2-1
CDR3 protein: CASSLGGPYNEQFF
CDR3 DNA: TGCGCCAGCAGCTTGGGAGGCCCCTACAATGAGCAGTTCTTC

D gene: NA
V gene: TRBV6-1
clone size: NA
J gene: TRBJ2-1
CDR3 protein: CASRPTQSSYNEQFF
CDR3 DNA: TGTGCCAGCAGGCCGACGCAGAGCTCCTACAATGAGCAGTTCTTC

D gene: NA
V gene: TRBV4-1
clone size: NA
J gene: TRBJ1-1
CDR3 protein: CASSQDPQGNTEAFF
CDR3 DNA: TGCGCCAGCAGCCAAGACCCACAGGGGAACACTGAAGCTTTCTTT

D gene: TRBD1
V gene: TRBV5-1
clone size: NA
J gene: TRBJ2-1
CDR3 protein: CASSPRQTTGDEQFF
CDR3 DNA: TGCGCCAGCAGCCCCCGACAGACTACAGGGGATGAGCAGTTCTTC

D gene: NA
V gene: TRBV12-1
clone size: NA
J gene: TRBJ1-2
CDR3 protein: CASSSQGSDGYTF
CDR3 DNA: TGTGCCAGCAGCTCACAGGGGAGCGATGGCTACACCTTC

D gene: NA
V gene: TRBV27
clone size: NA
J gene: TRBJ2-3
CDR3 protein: CASSRVDRTDTQYF
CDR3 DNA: TGTGCCAGCAGCCGCGTGGACCGGACAGATACGCAGTATTTT

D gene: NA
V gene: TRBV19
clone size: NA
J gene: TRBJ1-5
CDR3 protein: CATKLGNQPQHF
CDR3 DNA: TGTGCCACTAAGTTGGGCAATCAGCCCCAGCATTTT

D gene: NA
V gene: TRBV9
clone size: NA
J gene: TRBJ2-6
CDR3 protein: CASSTGTGGANVLTF
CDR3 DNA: TGTGCCAGCAGCACCGGGACTGGTGGGGCCAACGTCCTGACTTTC

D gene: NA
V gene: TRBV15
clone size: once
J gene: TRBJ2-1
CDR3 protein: CATSDDSRRRGNEQFF
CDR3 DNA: TGTGCCACCAGCGACGACAGCCGCCGCCGGGGGAATGAGCAGTTCTTC

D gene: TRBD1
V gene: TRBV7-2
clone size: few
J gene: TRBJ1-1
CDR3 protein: CASSFLRQGAFF
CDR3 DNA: TGTGCCAGCAGCTTCCTACGACAGGGAGCTTTCTTT

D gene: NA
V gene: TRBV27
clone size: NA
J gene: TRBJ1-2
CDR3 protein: CASSLSRGAYGYTF
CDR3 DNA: TGTGCCAGCAGTTTAAGCCGGGGGGCATACGGCTACACCTTC

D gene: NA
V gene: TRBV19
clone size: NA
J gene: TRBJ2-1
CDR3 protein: CASTKSGMVSEQFF
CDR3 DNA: TGTGCCAGTACCAAATCTGGAATGGTGAGTGAGCAGTTCTTC

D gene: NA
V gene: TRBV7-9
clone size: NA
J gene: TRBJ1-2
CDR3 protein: CASSLESRGAYGYTF
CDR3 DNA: TGTGCCAGCAGCTTAGAAAGTCGGGGGGCCTATGGCTACACCTTC

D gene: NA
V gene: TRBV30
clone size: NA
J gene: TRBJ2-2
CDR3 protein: CACYRGTNTGELFF
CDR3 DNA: TGTGCCTGTTACCGGGGAACGAACACCGGGGAGCTGTTTTTT

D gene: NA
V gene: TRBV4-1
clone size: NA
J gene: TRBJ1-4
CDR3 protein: CASSQDRSSRGEEKLFF
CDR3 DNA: TGCGCCAGCAGCCAAGATCGGTCGTCCAGGGGTGAAGAAAAACTGTTTTTT